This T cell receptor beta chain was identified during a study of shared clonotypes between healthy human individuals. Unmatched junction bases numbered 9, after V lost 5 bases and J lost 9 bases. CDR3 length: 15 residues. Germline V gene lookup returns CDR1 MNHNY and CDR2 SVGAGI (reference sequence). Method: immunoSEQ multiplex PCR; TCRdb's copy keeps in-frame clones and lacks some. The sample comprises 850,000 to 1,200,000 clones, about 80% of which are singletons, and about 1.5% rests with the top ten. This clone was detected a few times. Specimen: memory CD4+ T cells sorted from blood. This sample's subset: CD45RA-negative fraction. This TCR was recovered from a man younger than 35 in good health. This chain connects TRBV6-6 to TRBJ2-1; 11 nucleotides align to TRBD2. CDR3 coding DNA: TGTGCCAGCAGTGCCCCGCTAGCGGGGGGCCTTGAGCAGTTCTTC. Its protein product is CASSAPLAGGLEQFF.